One TCR beta chain is described in this entry. This record belongs to a study of blood T cell repertoires in COVID-19. For the study at large: Nucleic acid was either cDNA or gDNA, and it came from T cells, B-cell-depleted T cells, or PBMCs.

In the original analysis: Counts of nucleated cells, estimated from reference gene primer amplification, were obtained. TCRdb's copy holds only in-frame clones and misses some; the assay was immunoSEQ multiplex PCR. Clone size and V and J calls were adopted from that table, with D and trimming inferred from the DNA. The sample carries 90,000 to 130,000 clones, 86% recorded once. Sequencing was carried out using peripheral blood. The sequence was collected from a man aged 40-49 years with acute or convalescent COVID-19.

The CDR3 here is CASSLGRGQGARTEAFF. In nucleotides, the CDR3 is TGTGCCAGCAGTTTAGGCCGGGGCCAGGGGGCGAGGACTGAAGCTTTCTTT. The J gene is TRBJ1-1, the V gene TRBV27, with TRBD1 identical over 8 bases. The CDR3 extends over 17 amino acids. J lost 5 bases, V lost 2 bases, and 13 bases had no gene match. Germline V gene lookup returns CDR1 MNHEY and CDR2 SMNVEV (reference sequence).